Shown below are 32 T cell receptor beta chains from a single sample sequenced in a study of blood T cell repertoires in COVID-19. The data were produced by immunoSEQ multiplex PCR, yet TCRdb's version contains in-frame clones alone and is incomplete. Counted here are around 150,000 clones, roughly 88% occurring once; the ten biggest clones make up about 7.2%. The sample comprised peripheral blood. Receptors were obtained from a woman aged 45-65 years in a cohort sampled during active or convalescent COVID-19.

V is TRBV27 and J is TRBJ2-7; tentatively, D is TRBD1 (6 bases). V gave up 3 bases and J gave up 0 bases, with 9 bases separating them. The CDR3 runs to 14 residues. CDR1 is MNHEY and CDR2 is SMNVEV in the germline V gene (reference sequence). CDR3 nucleotide sequence: TGTGCCAGCAGTTTTGGGGGACACTCCTACGAGCAGTACTTC. Residues: CASSFGGHSYEQYF.

This chain links TRBV5-6 with TRBJ2-7; 7 positions match TRBD2. CDR3 length: 13 residues. From germline, CDR1 is SGHDT and CDR2 YYEEEE. J was trimmed by 6 bases and V by 6 bases; bases with no gene match: 9. The CDR3 loop reads CASNGRGPLEQYF. The CDR3 bases are TGTGCCAGCAATGGGAGGGGCCCTCTCGAGCAGTACTTC.

The rearrangement links TRBV9 to TRBJ2-3; TRBD1 aligns across 9 bases. The junction had 5 bases not matched to a gene; V was cut back by 4 bases and J by 2 bases. CDR1 and CDR2 from the germline V gene are SGDLS and YYNGEE. The CDR3 sequence is 15 residues long. CDR3 DNA sequence: TGTGCCAGCAGCACTGGGACAGGGCACACAGATACGCAGTATTTT. It translates to CASSTGTGHTDTQYF.

The rearrangement joins TRBV6-5 to TRBJ2-7; tentative D call: TRBD1 (5 bases). The germline V and J ends were trimmed by 0 bases and 0 bases, with 9 bases remaining between them. The CDR3 covers 15 residues. Per the germline V gene, CDR1 is MNHEY and CDR2 is SVGAGI. The CDR3 is CASSYSAGNSYEQYF. For the CDR3, the DNA is TGTGCCAGCAGTTACTCGGCAGGGAACTCCTACGAGCAGTACTTC.

The V gene is TRBV7-3, the J gene TRBJ2-1, with D perhaps TRBD2 (5 bases). The CDR3 sequence is 14 residues long. The V gene's germline CDR1 is SGHTA and CDR2 FQGTGA. Trimming stripped 5 bases from V and 8 bases from J, with 16 bases between. In DNA form, the CDR3 reads TGTGCCAGCAGCCCAAGTTCGGGGTCCCATGAGCAGTTCTTC. Protein sequence: CASSPSSGSHEQFF. Full variable domain (remainder filled in from reference TRBV7-3 and TRBJ2-1): GAGVSQTPSNKVTEKGKYVELRCDPISGHTALYWYRQSLGQGPEFLIYFQGTGAADDSGLPNDRFFAVRPEGSVSTLKIQRTERGDSAVYLCASSPSSGSHEQFFGPGTRLTVL.

This clone appeared a single time. The chain carries TRBV25-1 and TRBJ1-2; D is unclear. Germline V gives CDR1 MGHDK, CDR2 SYGVNS. V was pared by 5 bases and J by 4 bases, with 8 bases between. The CDR3 has 12 amino acids. CDR3 loop: CASSQSVYGYTF. CDR3 bases: TGTGCCAGCAGTCAGTCAGTCTATGGCTACACCTTC.

This clone showed up just a few times. The chain links TRBV12-3 or TRBV12-4 to TRBJ1-1; D may be TRBD1 (5 bases). This CDR3 comprises 13 residues. Between the trimmed V and J ends, which lost 3 bases and 5 bases, there was a span of 10 bases. The CDR3 here is CASSFGGKTEAFF. CDR3 in DNA: TGTGCCAGCAGTTTCGGGGGTAAGACTGAAGCTTTCTTT.

V and J are TRBV19 and TRBJ1-6, with D possibly matching TRBD1 (6 bases). Germline CDR1 and CDR2: LNHDA and SQIVND (reference sequence). The CDR3 has 16 amino acids. V was shortened by 9 bases and J by 1 base, with 16 bases between the two germline ends. The CDR3 sequence: CARPLAGESYNSPLHF. The CDR3 DNA sequence: TGTGCCAGACCTTTAGCAGGGGAGTCCTATAATTCACCCCTCCACTTT.

The chain couples TRBV19 to TRBJ1-5, with 8 nucleotides matching TRBD1. V lost 10 bases, J lost 2 bases, and 13 bases stayed unmatched. The CDR3 extends over 16 amino acids. Germline V CDR1 and CDR2: LNHDA, SQIVND (reference sequence). As DNA, the CDR3 is TGTGCCACCGGGGGGACAGGCCGGGGGGGCAATCAGCCCCAGCATTTT. Amino acid sequence: CATGGTGRGGNQPQHF.

The chain combines TRBV3-1 (or the pseudogene TRBV3-2) with TRBJ2-3; no clear D. The CDR3 length is 15 residues. V lost 4 bases, J lost 2 bases, and 13 bases lay in between. CDR1 is LGHDT, CDR2 YNNKEL, per germline (reference sequence). The CDR3 nucleotides read TGTGCCAGCAGCCCATCGACTGCCTACACAGATACGCAGTATTTT. This translates into CASSPSTAYTDTQYF.

V gene TRBV30 combines with J gene TRBJ2-6, with 7 bases fitting TRBD1. V trimming: 3 bases; J trimming: 0 bases; junction bases outside the gene matches: 2. Germline V gene lookup returns CDR1 GTSNPN and CDR2 SVGIG (reference sequence). The CDR3 spans 15 residues. The CDR3 region is CAWSPGGSGANVLTF. The CDR3 coding sequence is TGTGCCTGGAGCCCAGGGGGCTCTGGGGCCAACGTCCTGACTTTC.

The chain couples TRBV18 to TRBJ1-1; possibly TRBD1 for D (6 bases). The CDR3 is 14 residues long. Trimming removed 1 base at V and 0 bases at J, with 6 bases between. Germline loops: CDR1 KGHSH, CDR2 LQKENI. The CDR3 DNA reads TGTGCCAGCTCACCACGGACAGTGAACACTGAAGCTTTCTTT. Protein product: CASSPRTVNTEAFF.

The chain couples TRBV3-1 (or the pseudogene TRBV3-2) to TRBJ1-2, with 9 bases that match TRBD1. This CDR3 is built from 14 residues. V shed 4 bases and J 8 bases; nucleotides not matched to a gene: 8. From germline, CDR1 is LGHDT and CDR2 YNNKEL (reference sequence). CDR3 nucleotide sequence: TGTGCCAGCAGCCCTACAGGGGGCAATCACGGCTACACCTTC. It codes for CASSPTGGNHGYTF.

Only one count was recorded for this clone. The chain joins TRBV11-2 to TRBJ2-3; 7 bases match TRBD2. Germline trimming cut 6 bases from V and 0 bases from J; bases unmatched to any gene: 6. The CDR3 is 15 amino acids. The germline gives CDR1 SGHAT, CDR2 FQNNGV. CDR3 bases: TGTGCCAGCAGGGATACTAGCGCTAGCACAGATACGCAGTATTTT. It encodes CASRDTSASTDTQYF.

V is TRBV19 and J is TRBJ1-1; the D gene is possibly TRBD1 (6 bases). The V gene's germline CDR1 is LNHDA and CDR2 SQIVND (reference sequence). The V and J ends lost 3 bases and 7 bases respectively, with 12 bases between them. The CDR3 consists of 13 residues. As DNA, the CDR3 is TGTGCCAGTAGTATCAGGACAGATTTTGAAGCTTTCTTT. Protein product: CASSIRTDFEAFF.

The V gene is TRBV6-2 or TRBV6-3, the J gene TRBJ1-1, with 9 bases lining up with TRBD1. Germline loops: CDR1 MNHEY, CDR2 SVGEGT. V lost 2 bases to trimming and J lost 0 bases; unmatched junction nucleotides: 4. The length of the CDR3 is 16 residues. The CDR3 here is CASSYRDRAMNTEAFF. The CDR3 DNA is TGTGCCAGCAGTTACCGGGACAGGGCGATGAACACTGAAGCTTTCTTT.

The chain joins TRBV4-3 to TRBJ1-2; TRBD1 agrees at 9 bases. The CDR3 contains 16 residues. The V segment lost 0 bases and the J segment 1 base; nucleotides outside the gene matches: 3. CDR1 is LGHNA and CDR2 is YSLEER in the germline V gene. CDR3 in DNA: TGCGCCAGCAGCCAAGAATGGGGACAGGGTAACTATGGCTACACCTTC. It yields the protein CASSQEWGQGNYGYTF.

The chain has TRBV7-2 and TRBJ2-7, with 8 bases aligning to TRBD2. From germline, CDR1 is SGHTA and CDR2 FQGNSA. CDR3 size: 17 residues. V trimming: 5 bases; J trimming: 2 bases; junction bases outside the gene matches: 14. CDR3 sequence reads: CASSLLQGGGKAYEQYF. In DNA, the CDR3 is TGTGCCAGCAGCCTACTCCAGGGCGGGGGGAAAGCCTACGAGCAGTACTTC.

DNA of the CDR3: TGTGCCAGCAGTGTTCCCTACGCTAGCGGGGCAGATACGCAGTATTTT. This translates into CASSVPYASGADTQYF. The genes are TRBV2 and TRBJ2-3; 9 bases agree with TRBD2. The CDR3 covers 16 residues. Per germline, CDR1 SNHLY and CDR2 FYNNEI. J was trimmed by 4 bases and V by 4 bases; bases with no gene match: 9. Filled out from reference TRBV2 and TRBJ2-3, the complete variable domain reads EPEVTQTPSHQVTQMGQEVILRCVPISNHLYFYWYRQILGQKVEFLVSFYNNEISEKSEIFDDQFSVERPDGSNFTLKIRSTKLEDSAMYFCASSVPYASGADTQYFGPGTRLTVL.

The J gene is TRBJ2-1, the V gene TRBV25-1, with no clear D. The CDR3 runs to 13 residues. Germline V CDR1 and CDR2: MGHDK, SYGVNS. V was shortened by 2 bases and J by 7 bases, with 9 bases between the two germline ends. The DNA of the CDR3 is TGTGCCAGCAGTGAAGGTGGGCAGAATGAGCAGTTCTTC. It is translated as CASSEGGQNEQFF.

The rearrangement uses TRBV10-3 and TRBJ2-7; TRBD1 matches 9 bases. This CDR3 spans 13 amino acids. Germline V CDR1 and CDR2: ENHRY, SYGVKD. With 2 bases clipped from V and 5 bases from J, the junction kept 1 base outside the gene matches. The CDR3 DNA reads TGTGCCATCAGTGAGCGGACAGGGGACGAGCAGTACTTC. Its translation is CAISERTGDEQYF.

The V and J genes are TRBV18 and TRBJ1-5; 8 bases fit TRBD1. Germline trimming cut 3 bases from V and 5 bases from J; bases unmatched to any gene: 6. Germline values: CDR1 KGHSH, CDR2 LQKENI. The CDR3 extends over 15 amino acids. The CDR3 loop is CASSPQGARDQPQHF. Written as DNA, the CDR3 is TGTGCCAGCTCACCTCAGGGGGCGCGCGATCAGCCCCAGCATTTT.

The CDR3 is CASSPLAGMETQYF. The CDR3 DNA reads as TGTGCCAGCAGCCCCCTCGCGGGTATGGAGACCCAGTACTTC. The genes are TRBV7-8 and TRBJ2-5; D is perhaps TRBD2 (5 bases). The germline V gene encodes CDR1 SGHVS and CDR2 FQNEAQ. The germline V and J ends were trimmed by 5 bases and 5 bases, with 15 bases remaining between them. CDR3 length equals 14 residues. Full variable domain (remainder filled in from reference TRBV7-8 and TRBJ2-5): GAGVSQSPRYKVAKRGQDVALRCDPISGHVSLFWYQQALGQGPEFLTYFQNEAQLDKSGLPSDRFFAERPEGSVSTLKIQRTQQEDSAVYLCASSPLAGMETQYFGPGTRLLVL.

This clone is a singleton in its sample. V usage is TRBV5-5 and J usage is TRBJ2-5; D unresolved. Germline-derived CDR1 and CDR2 are SGHKS and YYEKEE (reference sequence). Trimming left V 0 bases short and J 1 base short, with 10 bases between. The CDR3 is made up of 15 amino acids. In nucleotides, the CDR3 is TGTGCCAGCAGCTTGGTCCAGACGGGCCAAGAGACCCAGTACTTC. Protein product: CASSLVQTGQETQYF.

The CDR3 DNA is TGTGCCAGCAGTTTAAATTGGGCGATCTATGGCTACACCTTC. This codes for CASSLNWAIYGYTF. The gene calls are TRBV27 and TRBJ1-2; D unclear. The CDR3 runs to 14 residues. Germline loops: CDR1 MNHEY, CDR2 SMNVEV (reference sequence). V lost 2 bases and J lost 4, with 11 bases in between.

This clone was found once. The V call is TRBV3-1 (or the pseudogene TRBV3-2), the J call TRBJ1-6; 7 bases align to TRBD1. The length of the CDR3 is 20 residues. The V segment lost 1 base and the J segment 0 bases; nucleotides outside the gene matches: 12. From germline, CDR1 is LGHDT and CDR2 YNNKEL (reference sequence). The CDR3 loop reads CASSQALQGDPISYNSPLHF. As DNA, the CDR3 is TGTGCCAGCAGCCAAGCCCTTCAGGGGGACCCCATCTCCTATAATTCACCCCTCCACTTT.

This clone was counted once. The rearrangement links TRBV11-3 to TRBJ1-2, with D hard to call. In germline, CDR1 is SGHNT, CDR2 YENEEA. This CDR3 contains 13 residues. Trimming took 5 bases from V and 3 from J, leaving 10 bases between them. CDR3 in amino acids: CASSPPLHYGYTF. For the CDR3, the DNA is TGTGCCAGCAGCCCCCCCCTCCACTATGGCTACACCTTC.

The V call is TRBV6-1, the J call TRBJ1-5; no definite D call. The V gene's germline CDR1 is MNHNS and CDR2 SASEGT. Trimming removed 2 bases from V and 4 bases from J, with 6 bases in between. This CDR3 contains 13 residues. The CDR3 region has the DNA TGTGCCAGCAGTGAACCGGGAAATCAGCCCCAGCATTTT. Protein sequence: CASSEPGNQPQHF.

This chain joins TRBV10-3 and TRBJ1-3, with 8 bases identical to TRBD1. This CDR3 region has 15 residues. Germline CDR1 reads ENHRY; CDR2 reads SYGVKD. V shed 4 bases and J 2 bases; nucleotides not matched to a gene: 4. This CDR3 is CAISAQGGTGNTIYF. The DNA of the CDR3 is TGTGCCATCAGTGCACAGGGGGGAACTGGAAACACCATATATTTT.

This clone appeared a few times. The chain combines TRBV6-6 with TRBJ2-3, with D possibly TRBD1 on 5 matching bases. Germline CDR1 is MNHNY and CDR2 is SVGAGI (reference sequence). This CDR3 region has 13 residues. Deletions cut 6 bases from V and 4 bases from J, with 11 bases between. CDR3 sequence reads: CASRLGHSDTQYF. For the CDR3, the DNA is TGTGCCAGCAGACTTGGACACTCAGATACGCAGTATTTT.

CDR3 region: CASSPEGQEKKLFF. The CDR3 DNA sequence: TGCGCCAGCAGCCCAGAGGGACAGGAAAAAAAACTGTTTTTT. The rearrangement uses TRBV4-3 and TRBJ1-4; 8 bases are shared with TRBD1. CDR3 length: 14 amino acids. CDR1 is LGHNA, CDR2 YSLEER, per germline. The V gene end was trimmed by 4 bases and the J gene end by 9 bases; junction bases not matched to a gene: 7.

This chain joins TRBV7-8 and TRBJ1-2, with 8 nucleotides matching TRBD1. The CDR3 contains 16 residues. Germline-derived CDR1 and CDR2 are SGHVS and FQNEAQ. The J segment lost 8 bases and the V segment lost 0 bases, leaving 11 bases of the junction unmatched. CDR3 loop: CASSLADRGGIGGYTF. CDR3 sequence (DNA): TGTGCCAGCAGCTTAGCAGACAGGGGAGGTATCGGCGGCTACACCTTC.